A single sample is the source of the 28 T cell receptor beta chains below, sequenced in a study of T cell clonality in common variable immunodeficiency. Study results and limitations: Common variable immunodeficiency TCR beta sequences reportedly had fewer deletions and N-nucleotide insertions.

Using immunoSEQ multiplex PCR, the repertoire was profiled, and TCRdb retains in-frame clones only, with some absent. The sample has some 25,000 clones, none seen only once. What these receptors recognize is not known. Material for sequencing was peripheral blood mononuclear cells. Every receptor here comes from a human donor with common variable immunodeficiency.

The CDR3 protein is CASSPGGSNQPQHF. The part of the CDR3 DNA that was read is TGTGCCAGCTCACCAGGCGGCAGCAATCAGCCC. The chain uses TRBV18 and TRBJ1-5; D not certain. The CDR3 end is not reached by the read, which stops 3 residues before it; the germline J gene fills it in. The CDR3 is made up of 14 amino acids. V was shortened by 2 bases and J by 1 base, with 6 bases between the two germline ends. CDR1 and CDR2 from the germline V gene are KGHSH and LQKENI.

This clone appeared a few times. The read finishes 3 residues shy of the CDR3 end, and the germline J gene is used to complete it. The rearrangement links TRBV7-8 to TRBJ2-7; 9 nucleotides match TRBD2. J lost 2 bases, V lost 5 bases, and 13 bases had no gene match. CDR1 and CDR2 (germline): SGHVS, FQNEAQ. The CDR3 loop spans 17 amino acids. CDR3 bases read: TGTGCCAGCAGCCCAGGGGTTAGCGGGAGCCCCCCCTACGAG. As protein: CASSPGVSGSPPYE. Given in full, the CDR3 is CASSPGVSGSPPYEQYF.

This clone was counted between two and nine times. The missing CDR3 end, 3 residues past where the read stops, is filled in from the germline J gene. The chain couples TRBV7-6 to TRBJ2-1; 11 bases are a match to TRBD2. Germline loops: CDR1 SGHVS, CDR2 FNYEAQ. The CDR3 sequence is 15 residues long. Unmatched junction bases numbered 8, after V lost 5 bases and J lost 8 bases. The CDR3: CASSRTSGSGYEQFF. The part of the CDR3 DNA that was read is TGTGCCAGCAGCCGAACTAGCGGGAGTGGCTATGAG.

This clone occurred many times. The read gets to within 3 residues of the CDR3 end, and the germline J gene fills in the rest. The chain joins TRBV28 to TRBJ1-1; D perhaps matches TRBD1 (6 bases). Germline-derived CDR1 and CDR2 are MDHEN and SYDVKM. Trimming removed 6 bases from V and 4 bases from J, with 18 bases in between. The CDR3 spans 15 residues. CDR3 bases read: TGTGCCAGCAGCCAACCTGACAGGAGGGGCACTGAA. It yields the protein CASSQPDRRGTE. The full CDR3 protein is CASSQPDRRGTEAFF. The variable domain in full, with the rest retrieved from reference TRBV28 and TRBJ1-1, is DVKVTQSSRYLVKRTGEKVFLECVQDMDHENMFWYRQDPGLGLRLIYFSYDVKMKEKGDIPEGYSVSREKKERFSLILESASTNQTSMYLCASSQPDRRGTEAFFGQGTRLTVV.

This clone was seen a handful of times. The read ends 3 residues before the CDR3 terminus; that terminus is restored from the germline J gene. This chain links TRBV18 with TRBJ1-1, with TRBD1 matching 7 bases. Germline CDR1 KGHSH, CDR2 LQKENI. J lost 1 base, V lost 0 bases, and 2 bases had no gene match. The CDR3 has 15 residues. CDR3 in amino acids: CASSPPGQTNTEAFF. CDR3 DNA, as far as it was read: TGTGCCAGCTCACCACCGGGACAGACGAACACTGAA.

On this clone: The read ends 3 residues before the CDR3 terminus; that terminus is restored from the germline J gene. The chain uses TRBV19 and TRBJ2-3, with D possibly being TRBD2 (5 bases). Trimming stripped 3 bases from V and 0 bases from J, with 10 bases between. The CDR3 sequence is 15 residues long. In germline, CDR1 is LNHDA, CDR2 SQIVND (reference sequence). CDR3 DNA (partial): TGTGCCAGTAGTATCGGGGAGTGGAGCACAGATACG. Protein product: CASSIGEWSTDT. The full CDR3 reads CASSIGEWSTDTQYF.

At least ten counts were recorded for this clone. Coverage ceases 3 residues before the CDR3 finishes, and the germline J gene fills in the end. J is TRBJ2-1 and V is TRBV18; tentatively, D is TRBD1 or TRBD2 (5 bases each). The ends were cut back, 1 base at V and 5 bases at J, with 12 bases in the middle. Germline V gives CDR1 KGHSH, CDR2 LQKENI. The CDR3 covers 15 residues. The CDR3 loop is CASSPRGAQNNEQFF. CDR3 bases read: TGTGCCAGCTCACCACGAGGGGCGCAAAACAATGAG.

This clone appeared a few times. The CDR3 is CSARGTGFTDGYTF. The DNA read from the CDR3 is TGCAGTGCTAGGGGGACAGGGTTTACGGATGGC. The rearrangement uses TRBV20-1 and TRBJ1-2; 9 nucleotides line up with TRBD1. The read ends 3 residues before the CDR3 terminus; that terminus is restored from the germline J gene. The germline gives CDR1 DFQATT, CDR2 SNEGSKA (reference sequence). The V gene end was trimmed by 3 bases and the J gene end by 6 bases; junction bases not matched to a gene: 8. The CDR3 has 14 amino acids.

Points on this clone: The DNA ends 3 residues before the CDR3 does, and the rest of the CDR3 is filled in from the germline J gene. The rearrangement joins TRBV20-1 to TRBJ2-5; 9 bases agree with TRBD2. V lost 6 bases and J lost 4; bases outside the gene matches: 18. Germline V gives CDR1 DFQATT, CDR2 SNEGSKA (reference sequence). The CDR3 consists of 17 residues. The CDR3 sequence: CSAPRGGASGIRETQYF. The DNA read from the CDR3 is TGCAGTGCCCCACGGGGGGGAGCTAGCGGGATTCGAGAGACC.

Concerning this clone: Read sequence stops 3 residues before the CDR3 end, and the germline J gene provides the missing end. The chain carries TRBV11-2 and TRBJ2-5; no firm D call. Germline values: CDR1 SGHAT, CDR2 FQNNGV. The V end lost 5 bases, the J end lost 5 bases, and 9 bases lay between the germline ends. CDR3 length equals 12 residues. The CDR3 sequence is CASSQDGETQYF. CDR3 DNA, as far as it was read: TGTGCCAGCAGCCAGGATGGGGAGACC.

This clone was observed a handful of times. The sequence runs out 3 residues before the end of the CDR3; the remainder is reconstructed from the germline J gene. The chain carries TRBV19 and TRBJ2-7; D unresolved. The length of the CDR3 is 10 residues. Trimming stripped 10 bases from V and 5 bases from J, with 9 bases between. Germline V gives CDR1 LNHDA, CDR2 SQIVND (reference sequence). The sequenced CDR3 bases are TGTGCCAAGATGGGCCACGAG. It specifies CAKMGHE. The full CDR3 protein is CAKMGHEQYF.

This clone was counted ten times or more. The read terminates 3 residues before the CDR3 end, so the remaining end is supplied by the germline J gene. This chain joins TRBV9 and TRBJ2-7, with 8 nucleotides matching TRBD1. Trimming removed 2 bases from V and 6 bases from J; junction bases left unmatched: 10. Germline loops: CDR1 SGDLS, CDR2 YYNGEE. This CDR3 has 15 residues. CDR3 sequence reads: CASSVTGTGWFEQYF. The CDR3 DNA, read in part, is TGTGCCAGCAGCGTCACCGGGACAGGTTGGTTCGAG.

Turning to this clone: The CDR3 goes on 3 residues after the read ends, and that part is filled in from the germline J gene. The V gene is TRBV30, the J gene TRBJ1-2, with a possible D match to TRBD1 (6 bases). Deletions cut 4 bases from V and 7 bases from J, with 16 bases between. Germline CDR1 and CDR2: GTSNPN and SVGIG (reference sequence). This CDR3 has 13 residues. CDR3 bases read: TGTGCCTGGACGCTTCCGGGGGGCGGTGGC. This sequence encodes CAWTLPGGGG. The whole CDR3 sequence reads CAWTLPGGGGYTF.

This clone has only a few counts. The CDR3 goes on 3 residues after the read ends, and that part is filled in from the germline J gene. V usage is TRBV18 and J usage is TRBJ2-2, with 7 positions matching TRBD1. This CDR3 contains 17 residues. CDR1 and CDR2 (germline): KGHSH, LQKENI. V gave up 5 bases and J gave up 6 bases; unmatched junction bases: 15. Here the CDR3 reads CASSTGSGTVRAGELFF. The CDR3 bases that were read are TGTGCCAGCTCAACGGGCTCCGGGACAGTTCGCGCCGGGGAG.

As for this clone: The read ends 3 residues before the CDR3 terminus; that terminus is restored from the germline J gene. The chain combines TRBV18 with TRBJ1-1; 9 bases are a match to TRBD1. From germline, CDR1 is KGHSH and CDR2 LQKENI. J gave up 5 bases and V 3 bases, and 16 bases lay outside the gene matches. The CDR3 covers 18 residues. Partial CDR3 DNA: TGTGCCAGCTCACCCAACGTCCCGGGACAGGGAATAGGGACTGAA. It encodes CASSPNVPGQGIGTE. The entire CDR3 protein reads CASSPNVPGQGIGTEAFF.

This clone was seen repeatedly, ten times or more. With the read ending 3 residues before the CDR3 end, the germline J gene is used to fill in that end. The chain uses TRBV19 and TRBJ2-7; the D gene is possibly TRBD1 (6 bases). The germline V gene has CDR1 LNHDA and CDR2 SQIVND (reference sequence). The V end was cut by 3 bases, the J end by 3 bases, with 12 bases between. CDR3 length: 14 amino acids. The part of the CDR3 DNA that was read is TGTGCCAGTAGTATGAGGGGGACCCACTACGAG. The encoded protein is CASSMRGTHYE. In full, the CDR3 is CASSMRGTHYEQYF.

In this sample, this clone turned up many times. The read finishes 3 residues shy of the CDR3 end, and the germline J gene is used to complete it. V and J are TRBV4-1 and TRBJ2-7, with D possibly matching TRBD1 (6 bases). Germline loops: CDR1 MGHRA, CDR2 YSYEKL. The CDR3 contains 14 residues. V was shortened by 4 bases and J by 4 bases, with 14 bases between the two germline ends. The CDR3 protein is CASSRGARGYEQYF. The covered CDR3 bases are TGCGCCAGCAGCCGAGGGGCCAGGGGATACGAG.

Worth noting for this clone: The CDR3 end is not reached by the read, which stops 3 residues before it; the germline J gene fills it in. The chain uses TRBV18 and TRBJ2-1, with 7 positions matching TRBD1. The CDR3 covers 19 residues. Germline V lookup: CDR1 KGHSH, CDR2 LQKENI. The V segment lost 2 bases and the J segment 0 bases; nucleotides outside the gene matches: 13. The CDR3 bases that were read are TGTGCCAGCTCACCAATCAGGGGGATTGGCTTGAGCTCCTACAATGAG. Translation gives CASSPIRGIGLSSYNE. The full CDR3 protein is CASSPIRGIGLSSYNEQFF.

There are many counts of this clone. The CDR3 loop reads CASSPPWNSGAGGEQFF. CDR3 DNA (partial): TGTGCCAGCTCACCACCGTGGAATAGCGGGGCCGGGGGTGAG. The V call is TRBV18, the J call TRBJ2-1, with 8 bases identical to TRBD2. The read ends 3 residues shy of where the CDR3 ends; the end is completed using the germline J gene. The CDR3 spans 17 residues. The V and J ends lost 0 bases and 9 bases, in that order; junction bases with no gene match: 13. In germline, CDR1 is KGHSH, CDR2 LQKENI.

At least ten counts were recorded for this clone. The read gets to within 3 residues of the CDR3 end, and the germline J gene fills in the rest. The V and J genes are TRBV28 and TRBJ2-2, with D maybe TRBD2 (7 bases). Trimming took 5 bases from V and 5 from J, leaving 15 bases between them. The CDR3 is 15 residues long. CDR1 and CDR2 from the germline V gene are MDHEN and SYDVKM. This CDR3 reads CASSPLGGGTGELFF. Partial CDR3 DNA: TGTGCCAGCAGTCCACTAGGGGGAGGGACCGGGGAG.

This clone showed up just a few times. The CDR3 is CASSQWQGAYEQYF. The part of the CDR3 DNA that was read is TGTGCCAGCAGCCAATGGCAGGGGGCCTACGAG. This chain connects TRBV11-2 to TRBJ2-7; 7 nucleotides align to TRBD1. The read falls 3 residues short of the CDR3 end, and the missing part is taken from the germline J gene. CDR1 and CDR2 (germline): SGHAT, FQNNGV. The CDR3 runs to 14 residues. J was trimmed by 2 bases and V by 5 bases; bases with no gene match: 6.

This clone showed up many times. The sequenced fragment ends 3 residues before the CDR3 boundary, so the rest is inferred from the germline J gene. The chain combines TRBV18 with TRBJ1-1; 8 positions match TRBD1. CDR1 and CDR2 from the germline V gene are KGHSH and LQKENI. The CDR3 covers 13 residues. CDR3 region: CASSPLDRVSAFF. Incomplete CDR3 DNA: TGTGCCAGCTCACCGCTGGACAGGGTCTCA.

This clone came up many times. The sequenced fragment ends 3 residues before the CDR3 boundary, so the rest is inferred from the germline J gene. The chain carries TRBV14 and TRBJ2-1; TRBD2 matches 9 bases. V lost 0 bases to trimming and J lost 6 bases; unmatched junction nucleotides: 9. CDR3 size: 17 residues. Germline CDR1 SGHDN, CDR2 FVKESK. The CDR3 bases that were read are TGTGCCAGCAGCCAAGATTGGTCTAGCGGGGCCCGCAATGAG. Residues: CASSQDWSSGARNE. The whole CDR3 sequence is CASSQDWSSGARNEQFF.

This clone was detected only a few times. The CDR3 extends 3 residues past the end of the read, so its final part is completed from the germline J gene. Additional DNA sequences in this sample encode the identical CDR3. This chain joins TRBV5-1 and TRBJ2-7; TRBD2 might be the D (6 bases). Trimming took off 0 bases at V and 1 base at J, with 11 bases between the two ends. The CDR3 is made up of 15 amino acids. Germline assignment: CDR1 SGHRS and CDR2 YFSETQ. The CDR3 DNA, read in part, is TGCGCCAGCAGCTTGGTGGGACTGGAATCCTACGAG. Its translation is CASSLVGLESYE. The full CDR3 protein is CASSLVGLESYEQYF.

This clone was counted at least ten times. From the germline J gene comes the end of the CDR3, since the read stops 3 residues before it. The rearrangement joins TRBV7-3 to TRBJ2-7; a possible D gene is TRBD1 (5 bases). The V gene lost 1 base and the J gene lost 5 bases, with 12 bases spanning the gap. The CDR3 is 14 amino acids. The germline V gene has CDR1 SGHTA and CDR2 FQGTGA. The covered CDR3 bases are TGTGCCAGCAGCTTAATCGGCAGGGTCAACGAG. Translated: CASSLIGRVNE. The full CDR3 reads CASSLIGRVNEQYF.

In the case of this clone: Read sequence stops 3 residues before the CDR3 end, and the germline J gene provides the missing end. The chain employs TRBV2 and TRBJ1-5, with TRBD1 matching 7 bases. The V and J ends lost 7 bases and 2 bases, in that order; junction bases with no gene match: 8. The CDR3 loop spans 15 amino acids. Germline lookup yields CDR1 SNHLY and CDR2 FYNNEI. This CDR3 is CASTARDSGNQPQHF. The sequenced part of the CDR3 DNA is TGTGCCAGCACCGCGCGGGACAGCGGCAATCAGCCC.

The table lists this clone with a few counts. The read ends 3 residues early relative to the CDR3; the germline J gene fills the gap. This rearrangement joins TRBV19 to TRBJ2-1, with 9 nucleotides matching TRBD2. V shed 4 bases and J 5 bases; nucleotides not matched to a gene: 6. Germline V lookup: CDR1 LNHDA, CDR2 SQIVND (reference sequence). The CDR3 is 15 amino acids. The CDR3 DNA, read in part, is TGTGCCAGTAGTAGAAGCGCTAGCGGGAACAATGAG. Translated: CASSRSASGNNE. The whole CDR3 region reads CASSRSASGNNEQFF.

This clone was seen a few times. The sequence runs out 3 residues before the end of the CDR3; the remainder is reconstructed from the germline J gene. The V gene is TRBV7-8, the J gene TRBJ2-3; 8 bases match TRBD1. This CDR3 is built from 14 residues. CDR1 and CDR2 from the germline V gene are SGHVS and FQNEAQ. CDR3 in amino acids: CASSFMPGGLAQYF. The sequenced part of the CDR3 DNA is TGTGCCAGCAGCTTCATGCCAGGGGGCCTCGCG.